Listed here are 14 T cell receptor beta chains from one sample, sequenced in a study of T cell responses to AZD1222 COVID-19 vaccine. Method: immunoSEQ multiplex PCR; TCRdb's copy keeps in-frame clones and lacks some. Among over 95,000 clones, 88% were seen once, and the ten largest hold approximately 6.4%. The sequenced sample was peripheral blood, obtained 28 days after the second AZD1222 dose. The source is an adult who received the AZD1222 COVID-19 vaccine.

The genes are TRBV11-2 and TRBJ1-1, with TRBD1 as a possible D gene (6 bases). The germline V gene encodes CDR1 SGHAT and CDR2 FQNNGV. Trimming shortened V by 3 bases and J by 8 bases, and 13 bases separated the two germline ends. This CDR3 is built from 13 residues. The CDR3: CASSFTGRLEAFF. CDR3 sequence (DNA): TGTGCCAGCAGCTTTACAGGGCGCCTCGAAGCTTTCTTT.

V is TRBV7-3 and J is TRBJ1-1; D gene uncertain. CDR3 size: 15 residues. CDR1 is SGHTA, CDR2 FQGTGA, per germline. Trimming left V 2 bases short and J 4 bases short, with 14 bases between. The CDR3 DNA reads TGTGCCAGCAGCTTATATGCGGGGATCGGCACTGAAGCTTTCTTT. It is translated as CASSLYAGIGTEAFF.

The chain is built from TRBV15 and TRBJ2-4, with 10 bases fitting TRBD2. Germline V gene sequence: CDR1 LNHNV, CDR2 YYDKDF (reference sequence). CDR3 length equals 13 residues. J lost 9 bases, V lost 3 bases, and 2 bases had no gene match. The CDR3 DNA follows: TGTGCCACCAGCAGTAGCGGGGGGTCCATTCAGTACTTC. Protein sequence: CATSSSGGSIQYF.

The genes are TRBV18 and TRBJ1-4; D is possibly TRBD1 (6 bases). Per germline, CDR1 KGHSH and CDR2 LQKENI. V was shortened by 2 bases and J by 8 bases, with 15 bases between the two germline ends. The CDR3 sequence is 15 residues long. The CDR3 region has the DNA TGTGCCAGCTCACCAAGGTCAGCCCAGGGGGAAAAACTGTTTTTT. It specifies CASSPRSAQGEKLFF.

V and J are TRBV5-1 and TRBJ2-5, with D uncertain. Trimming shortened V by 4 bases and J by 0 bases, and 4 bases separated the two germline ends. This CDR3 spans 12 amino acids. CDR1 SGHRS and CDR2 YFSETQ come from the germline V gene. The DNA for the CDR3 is TGCGCCAGCAGCCCCAACCAAGAGACCCAGTACTTC. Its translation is CASSPNQETQYF. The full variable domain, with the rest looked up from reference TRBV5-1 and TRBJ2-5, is KAGVTQTPRYLIKTRGQQVTLSCSPISGHRSVSWYQQTPGQGLQFLFEYFSETQRNKGNFPGRFSGRQFSNSRSEMNVSTLELGDSALYLCASSPNQETQYFGPGTRLLVL.

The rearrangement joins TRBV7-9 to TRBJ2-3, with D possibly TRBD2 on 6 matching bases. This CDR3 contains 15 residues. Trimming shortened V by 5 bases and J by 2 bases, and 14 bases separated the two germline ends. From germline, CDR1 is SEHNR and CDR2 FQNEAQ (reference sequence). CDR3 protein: CASSRGDFFTDTQYF. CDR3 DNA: TGTGCCAGCAGCCGAGGGGACTTTTTCACAGATACGCAGTATTTT.

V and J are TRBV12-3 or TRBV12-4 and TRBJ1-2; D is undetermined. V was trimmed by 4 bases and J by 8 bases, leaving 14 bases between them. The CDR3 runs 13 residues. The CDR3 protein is CASSSSRQSGYTF. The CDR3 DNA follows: TGTGCCAGCAGTTCCAGTAGGCAGAGCGGCTACACCTTC.

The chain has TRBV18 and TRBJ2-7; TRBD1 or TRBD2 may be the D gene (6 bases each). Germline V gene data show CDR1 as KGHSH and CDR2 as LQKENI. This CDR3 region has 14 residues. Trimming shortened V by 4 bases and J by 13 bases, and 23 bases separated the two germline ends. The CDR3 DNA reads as TGTGCCAGCTCACTCTCGGACGGGAGAGGGGGGAATTACTTC. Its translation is CASSLSDGRGGNYF.

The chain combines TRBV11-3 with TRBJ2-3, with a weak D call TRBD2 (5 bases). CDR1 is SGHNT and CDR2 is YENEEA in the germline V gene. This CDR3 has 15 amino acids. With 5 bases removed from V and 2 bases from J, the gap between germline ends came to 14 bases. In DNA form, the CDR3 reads TGTGCCAGCAGCCTTTCTAGCTTCCCCACAGATACGCAGTATTTT. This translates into CASSLSSFPTDTQYF. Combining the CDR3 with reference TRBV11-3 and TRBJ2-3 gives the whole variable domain EAGVVQSPRYKIIEKKQPVAFWCNPISGHNTLYWYLQNLGQGPELLIRYENEEAVDDSQLPKDRFSAERLKGVDSTLKIQPAELGDSAVYLCASSLSSFPTDTQYFGPGTRLTVL.

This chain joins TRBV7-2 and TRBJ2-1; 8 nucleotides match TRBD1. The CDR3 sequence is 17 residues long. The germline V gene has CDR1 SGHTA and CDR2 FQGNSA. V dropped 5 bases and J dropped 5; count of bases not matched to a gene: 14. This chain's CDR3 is CASSLPGQVGFHNEQFF. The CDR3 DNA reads TGTGCCAGCAGCCTACCGGGACAGGTCGGTTTCCACAATGAGCAGTTCTTC.

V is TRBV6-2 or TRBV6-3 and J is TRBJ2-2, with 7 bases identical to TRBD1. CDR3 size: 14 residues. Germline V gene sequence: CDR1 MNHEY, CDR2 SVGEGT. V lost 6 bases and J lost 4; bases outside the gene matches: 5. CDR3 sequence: CASSRAGGTGELFF. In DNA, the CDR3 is TGTGCCAGCAGCCGGGCAGGGGGCACCGGGGAGCTGTTTTTT.

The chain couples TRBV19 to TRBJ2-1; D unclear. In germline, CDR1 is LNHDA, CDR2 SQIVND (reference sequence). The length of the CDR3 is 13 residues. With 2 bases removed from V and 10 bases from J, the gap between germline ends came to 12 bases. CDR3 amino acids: CASSIPGWSEQFF. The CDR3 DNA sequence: TGTGCCAGTAGTATACCTGGGTGGAGCGAGCAGTTCTTC. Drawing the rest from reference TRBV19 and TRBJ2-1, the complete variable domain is DGGITQSPKYLFRKEGQNVTLSCEQNLNHDAMYWYRQDPGQGLRLIYYSQIVNDFQKGDIAEGYSVSREKKESFPLTVTSAQKNPTAFYLCASSIPGWSEQFFGPGTRLTVL.

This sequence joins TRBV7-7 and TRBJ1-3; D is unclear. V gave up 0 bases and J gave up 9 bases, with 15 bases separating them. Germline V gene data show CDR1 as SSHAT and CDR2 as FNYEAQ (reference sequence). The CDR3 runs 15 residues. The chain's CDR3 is CASSLALRSARTIYF. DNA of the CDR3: TGTGCCAGCAGCTTAGCGCTGCGGTCCGCGCGCACCATATATTTT.

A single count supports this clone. The DNA for the CDR3 is TGTGCCAGCAGCGTGGGGGGTCCAGGGGCCATACCTTACAATGAGCAGTTCTTC. This gives the protein CASSVGGPGAIPYNEQFF. This sequence joins TRBV5-4 and TRBJ2-1; D possibly matches TRBD1 or TRBD2 (6 bases each). This CDR3 region has 18 residues. V dropped 4 bases and J dropped 4 bases, with 24 bases sitting between them. CDR1 SGHNT and CDR2 YYREEE come from the germline V gene (reference sequence).